These 7 T cell receptor beta chains share one sample of origin, sequenced in a study of tumor-infiltrating lymphocytes in primary liver carcinoma. Constant-region priming of approximately 0.55 ug total RNA yielded TCR beta cDNA. Slightly modified ARM-PCR served as the procedure for the TCR beta libraries. These libraries came from three rounds of nested multiplex PCR. TRBV1-TRBV30 forward primers paired with a C-beta reverse primer drove the first two PCR rounds, 10 cycles each. In TCRdb, the multiplex PCR reads were re-called with MiXCR into one record per CDR3 protein. The repertoire has 300,000 to 350,000 distinct CDR3 sequences, about two thirds of them found once; the top ten carry about 6%. For blood RNA, unsorted whole blood served as the source, and germline DNA was extracted too. The material sequenced was peripheral blood. These receptors were taken from a man aged 40-49 years with primary liver carcinoma and hepatitis B virus infection.

As concerns this clonotype: At one end the junction does not follow the germline gene, possibly because of a read error. The chain has TRBV11-2 and TRBJ2-1; D unresolved. Germline loops: CDR1 SGHAT, CDR2 FQNNGV. CDR3 length: 14 amino acids. CDR3 bases: TGTGCCAGCAGCTTAGGACCGTTCTACAGTGAGCAGTTCTTC. Its translation is CASSLGPFYSEQFF. Supplemented by reference TRBV11-2 and TRBJ2-1, the full variable domain reads EAGVAQSPRYKIIEKRQSVAFWCNPISGHATLYWYQQILGQGPKLLIQFQNNGVVDDSQLPKDRFSAERLKGVDSTLKIQPAKLEDSAVYLCASSLGPFYSEQFFGPGTRLTVL.

This clonotype was seen repeatedly, ten times or more. This chain uses TRBV6-6 with TRBJ2-3, with TRBD2 identical over 13 bases. With 0 bases clipped from V and 6 bases from J, the junction kept 6 bases outside the gene matches. The CDR3 runs to 17 residues. Germline V gene data show CDR1 as MNHNY and CDR2 as SVGAGI (reference sequence). CDR3 nucleotide sequence: TGTGCCAGCAGTTACTCAACAACTAGCGGGAGGGCTGATACGCAGTATTTT. Amino acid sequence: CASSYSTTSGRADTQYF.

Note on this clonotype: A much larger clone differs by one base, so this may be a read error. The V call is TRBV12-3 or TRBV12-4, the J call TRBJ2-7; TRBD1 might be the D (6 bases). The CDR3 consists of 14 residues. V was clipped by 3 bases and J by 5 bases, with 14 bases between them. CDR3 residues: CASSFRGAVDEQYF. DNA of the CDR3: TGTGCCAGCAGTTTCAGGGGTGCCGTTGACGAGCAGTACTTC.

The CDR3 is CASSSMQREGRGEQFF. The CDR3 nucleotides are TGTGCCAGCAGCTCTATGCAGCGGGAGGGCCGAGGGGAGCAGTTCTTC. This chain uses TRBV5-4 with TRBJ2-1; 10 bases are shared with TRBD2. This CDR3 is built from 16 residues. V lost 3 bases, J lost 10 bases, and 13 bases stayed unmatched. Looked up from germline, CDR1 is SGHNT and CDR2 is YYREEE (reference sequence).

This clonotype came up a few times. This could be a read error, since a much larger clone is one nucleotide away. DNA for the CDR3: TGCGCCAGCAGCCAAGATAGCCCCAGCGGGTCCAAAAACATTCAGTACTTC. Its protein is CASSQDSPSGSKNIQYF. The gene calls are TRBV4-3 and TRBJ2-4; maybe TRBD2 (6 bases). The V gene's germline CDR1 is LGHNA and CDR2 YSLEER. There are 17 residues in the CDR3. V lost 0 bases and J lost 2, with 14 bases in between.

This clonotype has ten or more counts. This sequence joins TRBV24-1 and TRBJ1-1; TRBD1 might be the D (6 bases). This CDR3 region has 14 residues. Trimming removed 7 bases at V and 5 bases at J, with 16 bases between. The V gene's germline CDR1 is KGHDR and CDR2 SFDVKD. Written as DNA, the CDR3 is TGTGCCACCAGGGATAGGGGGTCCCGGACTGAAGCTTTCTTT. Translated, it gives CATRDRGSRTEAFF.

About this clonotype: A much larger clone differs from this one at a single base, so this may be a read error. V gene TRBV12-3 or TRBV12-4 combines with J gene TRBJ2-5; TRBD2 matches at 7 bases. The length of the CDR3 is 14 residues. The CDR3 spells CASRAGADRESQYF. CDR3 sequence (DNA): TGTGCCAGCCGGGCGGGAGCGGATAGAGAGTCCCAGTACTTC.